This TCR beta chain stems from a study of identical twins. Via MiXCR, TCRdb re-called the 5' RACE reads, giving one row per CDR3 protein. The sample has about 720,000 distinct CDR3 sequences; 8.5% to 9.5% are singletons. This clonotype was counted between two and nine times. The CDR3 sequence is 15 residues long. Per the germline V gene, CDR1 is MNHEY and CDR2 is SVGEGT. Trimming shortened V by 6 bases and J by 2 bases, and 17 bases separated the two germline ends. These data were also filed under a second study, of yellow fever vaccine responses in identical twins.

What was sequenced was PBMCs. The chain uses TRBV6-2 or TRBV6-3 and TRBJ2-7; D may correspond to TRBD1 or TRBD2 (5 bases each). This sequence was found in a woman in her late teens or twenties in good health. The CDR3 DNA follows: TGTGCCAGCAGCCCCCGGGACCTATTTCCCTACGAGCAGTACTTC. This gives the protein CASSPRDLFPYEQYF.